This T cell receptor (beta chain) was sequenced for a study of T cell responses to AZD1222 COVID-19 vaccine (TCRdb year 2021). Concerning the study at large: TCR sequencing covered over 230 trial participants: 200 to 210 given two doses of AZD1222 and about 26 given two doses of MenACWY control vaccine. Enrollment into the trials was organized by age into subgroups of 18-55, 56-69 and 70-plus years, and those subgroups contained 148, 28 and 57 TCR-sequenced participants, respectively. General findings and caveats noted by the study authors: Because no day 14 peak-response samples were available, the repertoires could be characterized only after the peak T cell response. Participants were mostly white British, with more females than males. The authors suggested clonal diversity may have been underestimated. Only a handful of AZD1222 recipients were SARS-CoV-2 seropositive at baseline, limiting conclusions about previously exposed vaccinees. After two AZD1222 doses, both the breadth and the depth of spike-specific TCRs were significantly higher than at day 0 and than in MenACWY recipients. In the small 56-69-year group, the increase in depth fell short of significance, most likely because of low power. Reportedly, close to half of the unique spike-specific TCRs recognized epitopes lying outside the regions that are mutated in the B.1.351 and B.1.1.7 variants. The whole spike protein was spanned by vaccine-associated CD4 TCRs, and dominant responses were seen in regions 160-218 and 743-854.

The CDR3 regions of human TCRbeta chains were analyzed by immunosequencing. Per the source publication's procedure: Repertoire TCRs were checked for matches against a reference library of SARS-CoV-2-specific TCRs that had been generated using the MIRA antigen-specificity platform. Breadth meant the fraction of unique TCRs that were SARS-CoV-2-associated, whereas depth meant the fraction of total T cells that were SARS-CoV-2-associated. Each spike-specific TCR was assigned to its reactive spike region and to a CD4 or CD8 class using the MIRA data. Log10-transformed breadth and depth values were compared by one-way ANOVA with Sidak's multiple comparisons tests. Sourced from immuneACCESS, this table was stored by TCRdb with only in-frame sequences that have V and J called. A share of the clones is absent; for the studies checked, an unresolved V gene accounts for under half, and the remainder has no known explanation. The V and J calls and clone size come from that table; D and trimming were worked out from the DNA. The sample has about 170,000 clones on record, 87% of them singletons. About 1% of the sample is taken by the ten largest.

The label giving this sample's time point can be read as: about 28 days (+/-7) after the second vaccine dose. Because spike-specific TCR depth and breadth did not differ between the two schedules, AZD1222 recipients who got a second dose at roughly 4 weeks were pooled with those who got a second dose at roughly 12 weeks. Vaccinee samples came from UK trials COV001 and COV002, including a single-blind randomized controlled phase 2/3 trial of AZD1222 (ChAdOx1 nCoV-19) in healthy adults. For TCRbeta chain sequencing, PBMC samples were collected from trial participants at day 0 and at day 28 after the second dose. Concerning this clone itself: Its antigen target is currently unknown. No base qualities exist here, and no much larger clone lies one base off it.

This material consisted of peripheral blood, taken 28 days after the second AZD1222 dose. The TCR sequence derives from an adult who received the AZD1222 COVID-19 vaccine.

The nucleotide sequence reads TGTGCCAGCAGCGTAGCGGTAGCTGGGAATGAGCAGTTCTTC. This gives the protein CASSVAVAGNEQFF. The chain is made from TRBV9 and TRBJ2-1; too little of a D gene remains to name it. Trimming at the junction amounts to 0 bases on V and 7 bases on J, and the germline ends lie 11 bases apart. Spanning cysteine to phenylalanine, the CDR3 consists of 14 amino acids. The entry retains the CDR3 DNA only, 42 bases that are in frame from base 1. CDR1 is given as SGDLS and CDR2 as YYNGEE, both from the germline V gene.